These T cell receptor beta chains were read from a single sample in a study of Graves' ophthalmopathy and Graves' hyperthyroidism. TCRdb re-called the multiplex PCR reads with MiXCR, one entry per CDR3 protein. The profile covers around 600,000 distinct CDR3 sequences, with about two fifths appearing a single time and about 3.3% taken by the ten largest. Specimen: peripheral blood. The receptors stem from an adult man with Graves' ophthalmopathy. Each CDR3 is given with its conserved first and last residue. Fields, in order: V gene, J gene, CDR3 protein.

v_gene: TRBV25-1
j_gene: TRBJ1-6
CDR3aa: CASSEHAGESPLHF

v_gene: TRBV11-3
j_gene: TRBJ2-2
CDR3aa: CASSGQGGETGELFF

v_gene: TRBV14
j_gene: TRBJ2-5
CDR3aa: CASSRAGTGVETQYF

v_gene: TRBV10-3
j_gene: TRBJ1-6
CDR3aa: CASTDGQGIPNSPLHF

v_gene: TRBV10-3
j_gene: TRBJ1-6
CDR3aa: CASSDTQGNSPLHF

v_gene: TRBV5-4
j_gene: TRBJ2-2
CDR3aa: CASSPDGANTGELFF

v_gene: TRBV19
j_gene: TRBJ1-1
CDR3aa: CASRLAGEERTEAFF

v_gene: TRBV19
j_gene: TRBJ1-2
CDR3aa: CASNTARGYGYTF

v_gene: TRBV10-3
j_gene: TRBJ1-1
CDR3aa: CAISEIGTEAFF

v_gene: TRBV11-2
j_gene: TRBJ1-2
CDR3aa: CACSTLTADFSDGYTF

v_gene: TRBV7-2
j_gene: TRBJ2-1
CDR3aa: CASSGVLAGQGEQFF

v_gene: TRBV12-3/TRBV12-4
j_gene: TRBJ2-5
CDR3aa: CASSKQGAQTQYF

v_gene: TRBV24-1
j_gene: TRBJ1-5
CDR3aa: CATSDHRGDQPQHF

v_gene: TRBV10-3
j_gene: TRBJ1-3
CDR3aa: CASSELTVSWAGLSGNTIYF

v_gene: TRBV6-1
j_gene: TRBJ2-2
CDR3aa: CASSYAIGTGELFF

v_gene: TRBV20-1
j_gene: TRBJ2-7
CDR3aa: CSAANRVRATYEQYF

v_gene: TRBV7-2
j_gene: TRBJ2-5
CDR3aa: CASSPILAGGGETQYF

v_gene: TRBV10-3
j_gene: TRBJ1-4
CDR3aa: CAISESWVWKKLFF

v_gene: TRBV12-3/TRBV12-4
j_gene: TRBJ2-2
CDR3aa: CASSLLDLYTGELFF

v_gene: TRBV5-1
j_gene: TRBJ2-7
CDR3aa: CASSLDRGYEQCF

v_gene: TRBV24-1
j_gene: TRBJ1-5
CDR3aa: CATRDTGFQPQHF

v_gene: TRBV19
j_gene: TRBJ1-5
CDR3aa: CAKREGENQPQHF

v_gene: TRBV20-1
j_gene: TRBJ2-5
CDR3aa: CSARDGGSETQYF

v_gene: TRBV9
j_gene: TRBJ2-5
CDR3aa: CASSVVWGFGETQYF

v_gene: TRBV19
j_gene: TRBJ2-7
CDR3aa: CASSIALAGYYEQCF

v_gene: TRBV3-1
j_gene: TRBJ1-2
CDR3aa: CASSPQPNYGYTF

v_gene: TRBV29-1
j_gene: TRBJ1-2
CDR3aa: CSVSPGQDGYTF

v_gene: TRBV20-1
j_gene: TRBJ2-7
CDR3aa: CSVPVPNTGDSYEQYF

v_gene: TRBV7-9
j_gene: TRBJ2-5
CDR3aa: CASSLGTGRETQYF

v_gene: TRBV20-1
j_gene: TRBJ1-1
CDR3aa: CSASPRQVNTEAFF

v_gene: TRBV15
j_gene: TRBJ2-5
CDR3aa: CATSSGRQETQYF

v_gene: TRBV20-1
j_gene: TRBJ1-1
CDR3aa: CSADTSAEAFF

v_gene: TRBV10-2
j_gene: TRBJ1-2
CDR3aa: CASSESVSAGNYGYTF

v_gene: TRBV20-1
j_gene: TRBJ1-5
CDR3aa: CSARNSQGGSNQPQHF

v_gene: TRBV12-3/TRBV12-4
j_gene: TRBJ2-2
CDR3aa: CASSPDLPGELFF

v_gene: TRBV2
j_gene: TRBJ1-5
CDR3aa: CASSGRGIQPQHF

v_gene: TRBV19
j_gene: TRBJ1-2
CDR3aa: CASSQSFGSYGYTF

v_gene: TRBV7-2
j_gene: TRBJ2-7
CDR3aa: CASSPSTSGVVQYF

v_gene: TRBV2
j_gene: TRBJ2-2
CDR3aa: CASRTGTYTGELFF

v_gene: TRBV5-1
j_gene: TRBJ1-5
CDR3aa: CASSLDPRGYSNQPQHF

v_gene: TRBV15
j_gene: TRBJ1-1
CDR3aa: CATSRGTNTEAFF

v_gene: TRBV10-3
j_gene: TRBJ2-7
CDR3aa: CASSDRGQVGEQYF

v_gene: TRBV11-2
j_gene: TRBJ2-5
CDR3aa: CASSFGGGMTETQYF

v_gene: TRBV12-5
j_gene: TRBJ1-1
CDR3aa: CASVKTALNTEAFF